This TCR beta chain is from a study of T cells in Graves' hyperthyroidism and ophthalmopathy. The study's findings and limits: Most expanded thyroid clonotypes above 0.001 also appeared in blood.

Trimming took 5 bases from V and 2 from J; bases not matched to a gene: 7. Germline-derived CDR1 and CDR2 are SEHNR and FQNEAQ (reference sequence). CDR3 length equals 15 residues. Stable Graves' hyperthyroidism denoted no ophthalmopathy progression over 18 months. Patients aged 18 to 65 had newly diagnosed hyperthyroidism of under 2 months' duration. Amplification targeted TCR beta CDR3 regions from RNA transcripts. Using the HTBI primer set, a first-round RT-PCR was run on the TCR CDR3. A single record per CDR3 protein comes from TCRdb applying MiXCR to the multiplex PCR reads. This table has about 740,000 distinct CDR3 sequences, 14% appearing once. Concerning this clonotype: Its antigen is currently unknown.

The TCR originated in a woman younger than 35 with Graves' hyperthyroidism. The V gene is TRBV7-9, the J gene TRBJ2-7, with 9 bases fitting TRBD2. Sequencing was carried out using blood. Here the CDR3 reads CASSGSSGTTYEQYF. The CDR3 coding sequence is TGTGCCAGCAGCGGATCTAGCGGGACCACCTACGAGCAGTACTTC.